The present entry profiles one TCR beta chain with its context. V dropped 0 bases and J dropped 7 bases, with 14 bases sitting between them. Germline assignment: CDR1 MNHEY and CDR2 SMNVEV (reference sequence). The CDR3 is made up of 15 amino acids. The sample belongs to a study of blood T cell repertoires in COVID-19. Looking at the study overall: Spain, Italy and the United States supplied samples that represented acute and convalescent COVID-19. Nucleic acid was either cDNA or gDNA, and it came from T cells, B-cell-depleted T cells, or PBMCs.

Measured with immunoSEQ multiplex PCR; TCRdb has only the in-frame clones, and not every one. In the table there are approximately 180,000 clones, over 75% of which are singletons. The specimen sequenced was peripheral blood. The TCR originated in a human donor with active or convalescent COVID-19. The donor label of this sample is uncertain. The rearrangement links TRBV27 to TRBJ2-3; perhaps TRBD2 as D (6 bases). The CDR3 protein is CASSLSGGVAYTQYF. In DNA form, the CDR3 reads TGTGCCAGCAGTTTATCTGGCGGGGTGGCGTATACGCAGTATTTT.